Each of the 20 T cell receptor beta chains below was sequenced from the same sample in a study of blood T cell repertoires in COVID-19. Clones were sequenced by immunoSEQ multiplex PCR, and TCRdb holds only the in-frame ones, with some missing. The data show around 190,000 clones, with over 75% seen just once and 6.5% held by the top ten. The specimen sequenced was peripheral blood. These TCRs come from a man in his 70s with active or convalescent COVID-19.

Comments on this clone: At the DNA level, this CDR3 is encoded by other sequences in the same sample as well. This chain uses TRBV5-1 with TRBJ2-7; TRBD2 might be the D (5 bases). V dropped 0 bases and J dropped 0 bases, with 10 bases sitting between them. Germline V lookup: CDR1 SGHRS, CDR2 YFSETQ. The CDR3 sequence is 15 residues long. CDR3 in DNA: TGCGCCAGCAGCTTGGGCGGAACTAGCTCCTACGAGCAGTACTTC. Translation gives CASSLGGTSSYEQYF. Combining the CDR3 with reference TRBV5-1 and TRBJ2-7 gives the whole variable domain KAGVTQTPRYLIKTRGQQVTLSCSPISGHRSVSWYQQTPGQGLQFLFEYFSETQRNKGNFPGRFSGRQFSNSRSEMNVSTLELGDSALYLCASSLGGTSSYEQYFGPGTRLTVT.

J is TRBJ1-4 and V is TRBV5-8, with D possibly TRBD1 on 6 matching bases. V was pared by 4 bases and J by 1 base, with 11 bases between. Germline lookup yields CDR1 SGHTS and CDR2 YDEGEE. The CDR3 contains 15 residues. The CDR3 sequence is CASSQGQRTNEKLFF. CDR3 nucleotide sequence: TGTGCCAGCAGCCAAGGACAGCGAACTAATGAAAAACTGTTTTTT.

This sequence joins TRBV3-1 (or the pseudogene TRBV3-2) and TRBJ2-5, with 9 nucleotides matching TRBD1. There are 13 residues in the CDR3. V was clipped by 8 bases and J by 2 bases; unmatched bases: 3. Germline V lookup: CDR1 LGHDT, CDR2 YNNKEL (reference sequence). CDR3 region: CASRQGGQETQYF. The DNA of the CDR3 is TGTGCCAGCCGACAGGGGGGGCAAGAGACCCAGTACTTC.

The chain joins TRBV27 to TRBJ1-4, with unresolved D. Germline lookup yields CDR1 MNHEY and CDR2 SMNVEV (reference sequence). This CDR3 contains 16 residues. V lost 5 bases, J lost 0 bases, and 13 bases lay in between. CDR3 sequence reads: CASSRAGGTTNEKLFF. CDR3 in DNA: TGTGCCAGCAGTAGGGCAGGAGGAACAACTAATGAAAAACTGTTTTTT.

The rearrangement uses TRBV5-8 and TRBJ2-1, with TRBD2 matching over 8 bases. The V and J ends lost 0 bases and 5 bases, in that order; junction bases with no gene match: 10. The CDR3 has 17 residues. CDR1 and CDR2 from the germline V gene are SGHTS and YDEGEE. The CDR3 sequence is CASSLGGGRLWDNEQFF. The CDR3 nucleotides read TGTGCCAGCAGCTTGGGGGGCGGGAGGCTCTGGGACAATGAGCAGTTCTTC.

V gene TRBV6-5 combines with J gene TRBJ1-2, with D maybe TRBD1 (6 bases). The CDR3 is 14 residues long. Germline V CDR1 and CDR2: MNHEY, SVGAGI. The V end lost 6 bases, the J end lost 0 bases, and 11 bases lay between the germline ends. CDR3 sequence reads: CASRRRGPNYGYTF. In nucleotides, the CDR3 is TGTGCCAGCAGGCGCAGGGGCCCTAACTATGGCTACACCTTC.

This clone was picked up a small number of times. The rearrangement uses TRBV5-3 and TRBJ2-7; D gene unclear. TRBV5-3 is marked as an open reading frame, function uncertain. Trimming cost V 0 bases and J 3 bases, with 13 bases left between them. The CDR3 runs 15 residues. CDR3 region: CARSLGHPAVYEQYF. CDR3 nucleotide sequence: TGTGCCAGAAGCTTGGGGCACCCGGCGGTCTACGAGCAGTACTTC.

The chain links TRBV9 to TRBJ1-1, with 11 bases that match TRBD1. This CDR3 is built from 16 residues. Germline trimming cut 2 bases from V and 2 bases from J; bases unmatched to any gene: 5. The V gene's germline CDR1 is SGDLS and CDR2 YYNGEE. The CDR3 loop reads CASSVGTGGRNTEAFF. DNA of the CDR3: TGTGCCAGCAGCGTGGGGACAGGGGGTCGTAACACTGAAGCTTTCTTT. Using reference TRBV9 and TRBJ1-1 for the parts outside the CDR3, the full variable domain is DSGVTQTPKHLITATGQRVTLRCSPRSGDLSVYWYQQSLDQGLQFLIQYYNGEERAKGNILERFSAQQFPDLHSELNLSSLELGDSALYFCASSVGTGGRNTEAFFGQGTRLTVV.

The chain employs TRBV6-5 and TRBJ1-3, with unresolved D. CDR1 MNHEY and CDR2 SVGAGI come from the germline V gene. This CDR3 is 15 amino acids long. V dropped 0 bases and J dropped 1 base, with 7 bases sitting between them. The CDR3: CASSYSSGSGNTIYF. CDR3 in DNA: TGTGCCAGCAGTTACTCATCAGGTTCTGGAAACACCATATATTTT.

The chain employs TRBV2 and TRBJ2-7; 8 bases map to TRBD2. The length of the CDR3 is 13 residues. Germline CDR1 and CDR2: SNHLY and FYNNEI. V dropped 6 bases and J dropped 6; count of bases not matched to a gene: 7. The DNA of the CDR3 is TGTGCCAGCAGCCTTCCGGGGGGGGCCGAGCAGTACTTC. Protein product: CASSLPGGAEQYF.

This chain links TRBV4-2 with TRBJ2-3, with 10 bases fitting TRBD1. The CDR3 covers 17 residues. V was clipped by 4 bases and J by 1 base; unmatched bases: 8. CDR1 and CDR2 from the germline V gene are LGHNA and YNFKEQ. CDR3 amino acids: CASSLQWTGGGTDTQYF. The CDR3 DNA is TGTGCCAGCAGCCTCCAGTGGACAGGGGGGGGCACAGATACGCAGTATTTT.

This chain connects TRBV11-2 to TRBJ1-1; 9 bases agree with TRBD1. The length of the CDR3 is 14 residues. Losses at the gene ends were 3 bases for V and 6 bases for J; bases not matched to a gene: 5. The germline V gene has CDR1 SGHAT and CDR2 FQNNGV. CDR3 amino acids: CASSFTGGSAEAFF. In nucleotides, the CDR3 is TGTGCCAGCAGCTTCACAGGGGGCTCTGCTGAAGCTTTCTTT.

The V and J genes are TRBV2 and TRBJ1-2; weak D call: TRBD1 (5 bases). V was pared by 6 bases and J by 7 bases, with 15 bases between. The CDR3 runs 13 residues. CDR1 is SNHLY and CDR2 is FYNNEI in the germline V gene. Written as DNA, the CDR3 is TGTGCCAGCAGCGTAGGGCCCACAGGTGGCTACACCTTC. It translates to CASSVGPTGGYTF.

In this sample, this clone turned up once. The chain recombines TRBV7-9 with TRBJ1-1, with D perhaps matching TRBD1 (5 bases). Germline assignment: CDR1 SEHNR and CDR2 FQNEAQ (reference sequence). The CDR3 sequence is 15 residues long. V lost 2 bases and J 4 bases, leaving 14 bases between the germline ends. CDR3 amino acids: CASSLSELRGTEAFF. The CDR3 nucleotides read TGTGCCAGCAGCTTATCAGAATTAAGGGGCACTGAAGCTTTCTTT.

This clone was picked up one time. This CDR3 reads CASSWGLAQETQYF. In DNA form, the CDR3 reads TGTGCCAGCAGCTGGGGACTCGCTCAAGAGACCCAGTACTTC. V gene TRBV7-9 combines with J gene TRBJ2-5; a weak D match, TRBD2 (6 bases). The CDR3 loop spans 14 amino acids. The V end lost 4 bases, the J end lost 2 bases, and 11 bases lay between the germline ends. The germline V gene has CDR1 SEHNR and CDR2 FQNEAQ (reference sequence).

The chain uses TRBV6-5 and TRBJ1-4, with D tentatively TRBD1 (6 bases). Per the germline V gene, CDR1 is MNHEY and CDR2 is SVGAGI. V dropped 6 bases and J dropped 0 bases, with 11 bases sitting between them. There are 15 residues in the CDR3. The CDR3 nucleotides are TGTGCCAGCAGGGACAGCCATGCAACTAATGAAAAACTGTTTTTT. Translating it yields CASRDSHATNEKLFF.

In the case of this clone: This specimen includes other DNA sequences encoding the same CDR3. This sequence joins TRBV18 and TRBJ2-1, with D tentatively TRBD1 (5 bases). The ends were cut back, 3 bases at V and 0 bases at J, with 9 bases in the middle. Germline CDR1 reads KGHSH; CDR2 reads LQKENI. This CDR3 is built from 15 residues. CDR3 in DNA: TGTGCCAGCTCACCGACAGCGAGCTCCTACAATGAGCAGTTCTTC. Translation gives CASSPTASSYNEQFF.

This clone was observed once. One end of the junction varies from germline; a read error may be responsible. This chain links TRBV14 with TRBJ1-6; possible D gene TRBD1, 5 bases. Per the germline V gene, CDR1 is SGHDN and CDR2 is FVKESK. The CDR3 sequence is 17 residues long. CDR3 amino acids: CASSKDSTHSYNSPLHF. The DNA for the CDR3 is TGTGCCAGCAGCAAAGACAGTACCCACTCCTATAATTCACCCCTCCACTTT.

The V gene is TRBV7-2, the J gene TRBJ2-5, with 9 bases fitting TRBD2. Losses at the gene ends were 1 base for V and 1 base for J; bases not matched to a gene: 4. The germline gives CDR1 SGHTA, CDR2 FQGNSA. CDR3 size: 16 residues. CDR3 region: CASSLGAGGFQETQYF. In nucleotides, the CDR3 is TGTGCCAGCAGCTTAGGAGCGGGGGGTTTCCAAGAGACCCAGTACTTC.

The rearrangement links TRBV18 to TRBJ1-1; D remains ambiguous. The ends were cut back, 7 bases at V and 5 bases at J, with 14 bases in the middle. Germline V gene lookup returns CDR1 KGHSH and CDR2 LQKENI. The CDR3 runs 13 residues. CDR3 amino acids: CASFEAGGTEAFF. DNA of the CDR3: TGTGCCAGCTTCGAGGCAGGAGGGACTGAAGCTTTCTTT.